The text below deals with one TCR beta chain. There is no known antigen for this receptor. No base qualities exist here, and no much larger clone lies one base off it. The data stem from a study of control samples from healthy donors and cancer patients (dated by TCRdb to the early 2020s). The library was generated by the immunoSEQ multiplex PCR assay. TCRdb provides this immuneACCESS table in a form limited to in-frame rearrangements. Some clones are lacking; in checked studies, under half of them reflect an unresolved V gene, and why the rest are absent is not known. Here the sample has about 120,000 clones; about 93% occur a single time. The ten largest clones capture about 2.6% of the sample. The sequenced material came from blood. The TCR comes from a young man in good health.

The CDR3: CASSLRFLATNEKLFF. The base sequence is TGTGCCAGCAGTCTTCGGTTTCTTGCAACTAATGAAAAACTGTTTTTT. The chain is assembled from TRBV28 and TRBJ1-4; a confident D gene designation cannot be given. Including cysteine and phenylalanine, the CDR3 has 16 amino acids. Kept here is only the CDR3 DNA, which spans 48 bases and is read in frame from base 1. The germline V gene encodes CDR1 MDHEN and CDR2 SYDVKM. Relative to germline, V is 5 bases shorter and J is 0 bases shorter, with 13 bases between their ends.